One sample yielded the 11 T cell receptor beta chains listed below, sequenced in a study of blood T cells in healthy people across ages. It was with a sample-barcoded 5' primer and a J-beta primer mix that a second PCR of roughly 7 to 12 cycles was run. TCRdb reprocessed the 5' RACE reads with MiXCR, giving one entry per CDR3 protein. The sample has about 280,000 distinct CDR3 sequences, roughly 27% seen once; the top ten hold 25% to 35%. Source material: blood. The origin of the receptors is a woman in her 70s in good health.

This chain connects TRBV4-3 to TRBJ2-7; 10 positions match TRBD1. This CDR3 spans 15 amino acids. V gave up 2 bases and J gave up 4 bases; unmatched junction bases: 5. Germline CDR1 is LGHNA and CDR2 is YSLEER. This CDR3 is CASSQQRTGGYEQYF. Written as DNA, the CDR3 is TGCGCCAGCAGCCAACAGAGGACAGGGGGGTACGAGCAGTACTTC.

This clonotype has ten or more counts. The V and J genes are TRBV4-1 and TRBJ1-1, with D uncertain. Deletions cut 0 bases from V and 0 bases from J, with 5 bases between. The germline gives CDR1 MGHRA, CDR2 YSYEKL. The CDR3 covers 14 residues. CDR3 in amino acids: CASSQDRLNTEAFF. In DNA form, the CDR3 reads TGCGCCAGCAGCCAAGACCGCCTGAACACTGAAGCTTTCTTT.

This clonotype turned up a few times. The chain links TRBV28 to TRBJ2-7; possible D gene TRBD1, 5 bases. Germline V gives CDR1 MDHEN, CDR2 SYDVKM. The CDR3 consists of 15 residues. Trimming left V 4 bases short and J 5 bases short, with 18 bases between. The CDR3 DNA reads as TGTGCCAGCAGTTCTCCCAGGGCTTTAGGGGACGAGCAGTACTTC. It yields the protein CASSSPRALGDEQYF. Combining the CDR3 with reference TRBV28 and TRBJ2-7 gives the whole variable domain DVKVTQSSRYLVKRTGEKVFLECVQDMDHENMFWYRQDPGLGLRLIYFSYDVKMKEKGDIPEGYSVSREKKERFSLILESASTNQTSMYLCASSSPRALGDEQYFGPGTRLTVT.

J is TRBJ2-2 and V is TRBV28; possibly TRBD2 for D (6 bases). There are 15 residues in the CDR3. The germline gives CDR1 MDHEN, CDR2 SYDVKM. Trimming stripped 2 bases from V and 6 bases from J, with 13 bases between. Written as DNA, the CDR3 is TGTGCCAGCAGTTTACCGGGAGTGTTATCCGGGGAGCTGTTTTTT. It encodes CASSLPGVLSGELFF.

This clonotype was recorded at least ten times. This rearrangement joins TRBV9 to TRBJ2-3; D ambiguous. Between the trimmed V and J ends, which lost 4 bases and 4 bases, there was a span of 16 bases. CDR1 SGDLS and CDR2 YYNGEE come from the germline V gene. CDR3 length: 15 amino acids. The CDR3 DNA sequence: TGTGCCAGCAGCCCCCAAGCCGGATTGGCAGATACGCAGTATTTT. This sequence encodes CASSPQAGLADTQYF.

This clonotype was found a few times. This chain links TRBV18 with TRBJ2-1, with 7 bases lining up with TRBD1. After removal of 3 bases from V and 6 bases from J, the junction contained 11 bases not matched to a gene. The CDR3 is 16 amino acids. The germline V gene encodes CDR1 KGHSH and CDR2 LQKENI. The CDR3 DNA reads as TGTGCCAGCTCACCGGGTTCCGGGACAGCTACCAATGAGCAGTTCTTC. It codes for CASSPGSGTATNEQFF. The full variable domain, rest sourced from reference TRBV18 and TRBJ2-1, is NAGVMQNPRHLVRRRGQEARLRCSPMKGHSHVYWYRQLPEEGLKFMVYLQKENIIDESGMPKERFSAEFPKEGPSILRIQQVVRGDSAAYFCASSPGSGTATNEQFFGPGTRLTVL.

This clonotype came up a few times. A junction boundary mismatches the germline segment, possibly from a read error. V is TRBV7-7 and J is TRBJ2-1; 7 bases are shared with TRBD2. CDR1 and CDR2 (germline): SSHAT, FNYEAQ (reference sequence). The CDR3 is 15 amino acids. DNA of the CDR3: TGTGCTAGCAGCTCCCTTGCGGGAGACGACAATGAGCAGTTCTTC. This gives the protein CASSSLAGDDNEQFF. Combining the CDR3 with reference TRBV7-7 and TRBJ2-1 gives the whole variable domain GAGVSQSPRYKVTKRGQDVTLRCDPISSHATLYWYQQALGQGPEFLTYFNYEAQPDKSGLPSDRFSAERPEGSISTLTIQRTEQRDSAMYRCASSSLAGDDNEQFFGPGTRLTVL.

The rearrangement uses TRBV7-8 and TRBJ2-7; D ambiguous. Trimming shortened V by 5 bases and J by 5 bases, and 10 bases separated the two germline ends. Germline V gives CDR1 SGHVS, CDR2 FQNEAQ. The CDR3 is made up of 12 amino acids. Here the CDR3 DNA reads TGTGCCAGCAGCCCAATCCCTCACGAGCAGTACTTC. Its translation is CASSPIPHEQYF.

For this clonotype: This may stem from a read error, because a much larger clone lies one nucleotide away. The CDR3 ends on some other residue instead of the conserved phenylalanine or tryptophan, so this is likely a read error. CDR3 region: CASSQQDRSQAFL. CDR3 DNA sequence: TGTGCCAGCAGCCAACAAGACAGGAGCCAAGCTTTCCTT. The V and J genes are TRBV3-1 and TRBJ1-1; D is perhaps TRBD1 (6 bases). The V gene lost 2 bases and the J gene lost 9 bases, with 13 bases spanning the gap. CDR1 LGHDT and CDR2 YNNKEL come from the germline V gene (reference sequence). The CDR3 is made up of 13 amino acids.

This clonotype was counted only a few times. The chain carries TRBV27 and TRBJ1-2; D not certain. The CDR3 is 14 amino acids. Deletions cut 6 bases from V and 0 bases from J, with 11 bases between. Germline V CDR1 and CDR2: MNHEY, SMNVEV (reference sequence). CDR3 sequence (DNA): TGTGCCAGCAGCCTGAGAGGGCCTAACTATGGCTACACCTTC. This translates into CASSLRGPNYGYTF.

This clonotype was observed a handful of times. The chain is built from TRBV7-9 and TRBJ1-1, with TRBD1 matching 7 bases. The CDR3 runs to 14 residues. V shed 3 bases and J 6 bases; nucleotides not matched to a gene: 7. CDR1 and CDR2 from the germline V gene are SEHNR and FQNEAQ (reference sequence). Here the CDR3 DNA reads TGTGCCAGCAGCTTTAAGGGGGCTAACTCTGAAGCTTTCTTT. This gives the protein CASSFKGANSEAFF.